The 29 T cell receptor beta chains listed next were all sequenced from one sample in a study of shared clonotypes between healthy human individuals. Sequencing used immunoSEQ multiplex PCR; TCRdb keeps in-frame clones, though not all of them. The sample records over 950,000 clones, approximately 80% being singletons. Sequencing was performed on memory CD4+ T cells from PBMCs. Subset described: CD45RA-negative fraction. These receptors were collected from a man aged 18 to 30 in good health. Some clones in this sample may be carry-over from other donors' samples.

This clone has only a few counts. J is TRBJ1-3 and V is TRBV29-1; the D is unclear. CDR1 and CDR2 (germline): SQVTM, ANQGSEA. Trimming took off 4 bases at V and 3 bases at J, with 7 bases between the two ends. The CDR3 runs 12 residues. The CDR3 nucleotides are TGCAGCGTTGGAAGCTATGGAAACACCATATATTTT. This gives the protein CSVGSYGNTIYF.

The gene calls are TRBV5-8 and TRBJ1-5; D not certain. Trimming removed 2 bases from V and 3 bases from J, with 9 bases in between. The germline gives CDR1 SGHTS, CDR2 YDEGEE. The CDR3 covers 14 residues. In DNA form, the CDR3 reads TGTGCCAGCAGCTTCTCTTGGGCCAATCAGCCCCAGCATTTT. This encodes CASSFSWANQPQHF.

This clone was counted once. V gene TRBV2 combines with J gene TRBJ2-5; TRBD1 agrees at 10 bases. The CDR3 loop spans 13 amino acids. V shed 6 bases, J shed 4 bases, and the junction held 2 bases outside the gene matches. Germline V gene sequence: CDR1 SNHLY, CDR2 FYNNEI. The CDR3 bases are TGTGCCAGCAGGACAGGGGGCGTAGAGACCCAGTACTTC. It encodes CASRTGGVETQYF.

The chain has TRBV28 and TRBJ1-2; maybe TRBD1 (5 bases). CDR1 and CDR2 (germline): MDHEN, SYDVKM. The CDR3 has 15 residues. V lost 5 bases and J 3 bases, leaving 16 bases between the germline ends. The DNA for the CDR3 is TGTGCCAGCAGTCGTACCCTTAGGGGAGACTATGGCTACACCTTC. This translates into CASSRTLRGDYGYTF.

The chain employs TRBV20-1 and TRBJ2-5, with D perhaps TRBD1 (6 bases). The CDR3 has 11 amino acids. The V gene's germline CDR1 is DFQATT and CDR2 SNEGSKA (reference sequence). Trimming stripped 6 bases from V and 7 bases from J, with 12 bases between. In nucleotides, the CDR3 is TGCAGTGCCAACAGGGAAATGACCCAGTACTTC. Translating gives CSANREMTQYF.

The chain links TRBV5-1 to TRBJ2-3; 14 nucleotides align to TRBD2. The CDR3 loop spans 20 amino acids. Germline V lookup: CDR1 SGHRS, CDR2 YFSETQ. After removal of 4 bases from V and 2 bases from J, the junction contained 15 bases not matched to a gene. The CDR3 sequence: CASSPTSGRAATGPTDTQYF. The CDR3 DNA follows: TGCGCCAGCAGCCCGACTAGCGGGAGGGCCGCCACAGGCCCCACAGATACGCAGTATTTT.

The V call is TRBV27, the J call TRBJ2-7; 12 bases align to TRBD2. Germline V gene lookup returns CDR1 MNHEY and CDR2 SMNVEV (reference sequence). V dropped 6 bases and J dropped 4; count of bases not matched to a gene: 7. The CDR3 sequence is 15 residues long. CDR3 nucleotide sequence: TGTGCCAGCAGGTTAAGACTAGCGGGAGTATACGAGCAGTACTTC. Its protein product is CASRLRLAGVYEQYF.

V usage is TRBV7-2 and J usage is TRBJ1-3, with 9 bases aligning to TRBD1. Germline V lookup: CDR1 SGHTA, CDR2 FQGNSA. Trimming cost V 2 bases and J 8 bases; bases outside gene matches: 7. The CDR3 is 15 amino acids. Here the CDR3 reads CASSLSWDRADTIYF. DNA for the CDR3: TGTGCCAGCAGCTTAAGCTGGGACAGGGCCGACACCATATATTTT.

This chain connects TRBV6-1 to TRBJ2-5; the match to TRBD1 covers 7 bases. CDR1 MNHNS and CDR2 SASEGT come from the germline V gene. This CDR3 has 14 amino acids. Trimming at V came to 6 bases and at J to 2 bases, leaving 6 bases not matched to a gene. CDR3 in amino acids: CASSRDSLQETQYF. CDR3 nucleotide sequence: TGTGCCAGCAGCCGGGACAGCTTACAAGAGACCCAGTACTTC.

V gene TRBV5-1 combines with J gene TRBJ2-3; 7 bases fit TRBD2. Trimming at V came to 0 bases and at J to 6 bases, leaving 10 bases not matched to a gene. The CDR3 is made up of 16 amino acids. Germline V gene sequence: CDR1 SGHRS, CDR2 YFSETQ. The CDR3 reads CASSLVGREQADTQYF. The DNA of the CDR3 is TGCGCCAGCAGCTTGGTAGGGCGGGAGCAGGCCGATACGCAGTATTTT.

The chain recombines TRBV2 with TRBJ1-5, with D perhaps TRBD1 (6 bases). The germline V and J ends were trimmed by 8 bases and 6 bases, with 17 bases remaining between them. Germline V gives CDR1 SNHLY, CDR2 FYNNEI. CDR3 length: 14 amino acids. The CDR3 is CASAGQAGSQPQHF. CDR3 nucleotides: TGTGCCAGCGCGGGACAAGCGGGGAGTCAGCCCCAGCATTTT.

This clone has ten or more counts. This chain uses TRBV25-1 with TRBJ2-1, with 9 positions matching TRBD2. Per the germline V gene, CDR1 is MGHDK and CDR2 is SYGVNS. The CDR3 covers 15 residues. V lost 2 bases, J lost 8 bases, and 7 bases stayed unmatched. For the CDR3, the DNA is TGTGCCAGCAGTGAAAAGGGTAGCGGGAGTGATGAGCAGTTCTTC. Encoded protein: CASSEKGSGSDEQFF.

The CDR3 sequence is CASSLYLGMRRAGENIQYF. The CDR3 DNA is TGTGCCAGCAGCTTATATCTTGGGATGCGGAGGGCGGGGGAAAACATTCAGTACTTC. V usage is TRBV7-9 and J usage is TRBJ2-4, with 7 bases fitting TRBD2. The germline gives CDR1 SEHNR, CDR2 FQNEAQ (reference sequence). The CDR3 extends over 19 amino acids. The V gene end was trimmed by 2 bases and the J gene end by 5 bases; junction bases not matched to a gene: 18.

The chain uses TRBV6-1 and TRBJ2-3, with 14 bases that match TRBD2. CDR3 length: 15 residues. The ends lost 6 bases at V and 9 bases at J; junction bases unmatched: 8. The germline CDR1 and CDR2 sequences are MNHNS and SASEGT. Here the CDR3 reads CASRAPGLAGETQYF. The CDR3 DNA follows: TGTGCCAGCAGAGCCCCGGGACTAGCGGGAGAGACGCAGTATTTT.

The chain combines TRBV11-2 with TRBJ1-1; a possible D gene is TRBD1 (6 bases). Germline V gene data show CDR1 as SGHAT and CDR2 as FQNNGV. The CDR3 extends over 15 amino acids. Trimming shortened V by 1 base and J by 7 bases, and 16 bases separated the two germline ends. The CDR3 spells CASSLGVTEGGEAFF. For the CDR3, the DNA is TGTGCCAGCAGCTTAGGAGTCACCGAGGGGGGTGAAGCTTTCTTT.

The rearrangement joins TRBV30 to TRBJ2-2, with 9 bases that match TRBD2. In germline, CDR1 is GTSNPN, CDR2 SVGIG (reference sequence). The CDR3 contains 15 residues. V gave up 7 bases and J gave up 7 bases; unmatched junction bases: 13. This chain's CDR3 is CASSGGRAGGGELFF. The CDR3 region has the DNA TGTGCCTCAAGTGGCGGGAGGGCCGGTGGCGGGGAGCTGTTTTTT.

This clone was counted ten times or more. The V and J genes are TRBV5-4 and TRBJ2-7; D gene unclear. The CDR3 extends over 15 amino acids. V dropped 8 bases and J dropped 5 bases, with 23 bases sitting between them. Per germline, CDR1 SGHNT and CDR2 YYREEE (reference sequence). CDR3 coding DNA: TGTGCCAGTAGCAAAGACCTTTACAGTACCGACGAGCAGTACTTC. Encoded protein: CASSKDLYSTDEQYF.

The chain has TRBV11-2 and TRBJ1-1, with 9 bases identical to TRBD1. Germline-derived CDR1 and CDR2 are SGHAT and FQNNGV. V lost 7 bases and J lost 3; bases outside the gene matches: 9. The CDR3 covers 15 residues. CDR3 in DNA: TGTGCCAGCAATAAACTTCGGACAGGGGACACTGAAGCTTTCTTT. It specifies CASNKLRTGDTEAFF.

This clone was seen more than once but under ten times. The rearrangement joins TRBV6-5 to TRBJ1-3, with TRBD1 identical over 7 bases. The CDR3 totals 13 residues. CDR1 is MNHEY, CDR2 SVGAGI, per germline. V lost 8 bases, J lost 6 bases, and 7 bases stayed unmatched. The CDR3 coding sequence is TGTGCCAGCCTGGGACAGCTGGAAAACACCATATATTTT. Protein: CASLGQLENTIYF.

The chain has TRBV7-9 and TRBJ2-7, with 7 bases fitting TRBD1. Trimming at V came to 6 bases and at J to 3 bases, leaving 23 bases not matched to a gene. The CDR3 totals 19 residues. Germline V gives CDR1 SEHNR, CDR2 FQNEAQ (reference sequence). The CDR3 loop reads CASRPINAPGQTSIYEQYF. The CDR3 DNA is TGTGCCAGCAGACCAATAAACGCACCGGGACAGACAAGCATCTACGAGCAGTACTTC.

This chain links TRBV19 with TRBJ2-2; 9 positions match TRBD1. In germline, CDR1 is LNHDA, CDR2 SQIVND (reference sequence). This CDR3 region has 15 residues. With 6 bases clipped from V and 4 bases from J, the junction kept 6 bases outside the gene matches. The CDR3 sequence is CASSRTGVSTGELFF. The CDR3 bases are TGTGCCAGTAGCAGGACAGGGGTTAGCACCGGGGAGCTGTTTTTT.

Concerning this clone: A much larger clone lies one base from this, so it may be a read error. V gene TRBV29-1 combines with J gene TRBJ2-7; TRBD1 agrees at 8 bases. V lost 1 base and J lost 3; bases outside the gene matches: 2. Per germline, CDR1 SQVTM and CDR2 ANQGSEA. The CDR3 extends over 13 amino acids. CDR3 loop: CSVEGGQGYEQYF. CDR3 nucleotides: TGCAGCGTTGAAGGAGGACAGGGCTACGAGCAGTACTTC.

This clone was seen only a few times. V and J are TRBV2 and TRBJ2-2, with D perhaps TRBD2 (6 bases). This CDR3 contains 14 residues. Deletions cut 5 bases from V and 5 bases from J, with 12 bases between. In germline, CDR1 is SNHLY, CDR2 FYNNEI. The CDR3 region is CASSRTTSTGELFF. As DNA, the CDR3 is TGTGCCAGCAGTCGGACTACCTCGACCGGGGAGCTGTTTTTT.

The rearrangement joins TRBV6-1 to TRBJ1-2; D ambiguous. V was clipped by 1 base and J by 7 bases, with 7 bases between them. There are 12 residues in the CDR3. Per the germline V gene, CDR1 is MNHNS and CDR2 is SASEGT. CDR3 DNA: TGTGCCAGCAGTGAAGGAATGGGTGGCTACACCTTC. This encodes CASSEGMGGYTF.

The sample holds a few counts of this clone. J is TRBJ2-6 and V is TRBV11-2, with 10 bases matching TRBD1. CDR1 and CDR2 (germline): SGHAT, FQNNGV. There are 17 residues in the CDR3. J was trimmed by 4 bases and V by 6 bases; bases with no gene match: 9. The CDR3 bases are TGTGCCAGCAGACGGAGGACAGGGGGGTCCGGGGCCAACGTCCTGACTTTC. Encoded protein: CASRRRTGGSGANVLTF.

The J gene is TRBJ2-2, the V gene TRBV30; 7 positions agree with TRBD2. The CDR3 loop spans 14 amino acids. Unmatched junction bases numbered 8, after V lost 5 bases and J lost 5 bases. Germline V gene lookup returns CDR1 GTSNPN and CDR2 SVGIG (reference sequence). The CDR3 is CAWVRDYGTGELFF. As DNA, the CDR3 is TGTGCCTGGGTTAGGGACTATGGGACCGGGGAGCTGTTTTTT.

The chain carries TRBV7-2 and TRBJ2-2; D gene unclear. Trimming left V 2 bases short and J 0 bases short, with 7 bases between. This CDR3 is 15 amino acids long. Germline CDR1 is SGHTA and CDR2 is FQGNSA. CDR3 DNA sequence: TGTGCCAGCAGCTTATTCGGAGCGAACACCGGGGAGCTGTTTTTT. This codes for CASSLFGANTGELFF.

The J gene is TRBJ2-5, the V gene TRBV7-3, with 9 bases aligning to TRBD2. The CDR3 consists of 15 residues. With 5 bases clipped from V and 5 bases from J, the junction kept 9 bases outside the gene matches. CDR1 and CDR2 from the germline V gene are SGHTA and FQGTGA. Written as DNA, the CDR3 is TGTGCCAGCAGCATAAGTAGCGGGAGCAGTGAGACCCAGTACTTC. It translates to CASSISSGSSETQYF.

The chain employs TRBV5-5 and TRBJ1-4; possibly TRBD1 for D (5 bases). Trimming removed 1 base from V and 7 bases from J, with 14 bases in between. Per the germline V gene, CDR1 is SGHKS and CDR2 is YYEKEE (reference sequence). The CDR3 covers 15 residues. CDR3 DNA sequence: TGTGCCAGCAGCTTGCGGGGGATGGAACTTGAAAAACTGTTTTTT. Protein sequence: CASSLRGMELEKLFF.